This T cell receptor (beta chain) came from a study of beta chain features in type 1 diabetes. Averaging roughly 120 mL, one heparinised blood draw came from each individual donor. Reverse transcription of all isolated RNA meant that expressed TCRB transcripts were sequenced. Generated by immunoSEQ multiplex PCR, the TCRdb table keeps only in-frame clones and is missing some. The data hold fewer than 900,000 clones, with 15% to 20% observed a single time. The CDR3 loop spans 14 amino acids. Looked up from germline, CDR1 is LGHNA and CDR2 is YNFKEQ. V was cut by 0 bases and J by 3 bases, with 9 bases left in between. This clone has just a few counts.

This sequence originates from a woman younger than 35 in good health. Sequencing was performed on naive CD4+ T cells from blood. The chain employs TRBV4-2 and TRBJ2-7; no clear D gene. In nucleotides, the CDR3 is TGTGCCAGCAGCCAAGATCTTGGTGGCTACGAGCAGTACTTC. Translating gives CASSQDLGGYEQYF.